Listed below are T cell receptor beta chains from one sample, sequenced in a study of identical twins. TCRdb fed the 5' RACE reads into MiXCR, producing one record per CDR3 protein. The sample carries about 260,000 distinct CDR3 sequences, 5.5% to 7% recorded once. The data also belong to a second study, concerning yellow fever vaccine responses in identical twins.

Specimen: memory (CD45RO+) T cells sorted from blood. These receptors all stem from a woman younger than 30 in good health. Each CDR3 is given with its conserved first and last residue. Fields, in order: D gene, CDR3 length, J gene, clone size, V gene, CDR3 DNA, CDR3 protein. A D gene is named only where the DNA matches it firmly. A clone size is listed for some rows: how often the clone was seen (once, few, many), or a class if it is expanded.

>.|13|TRBJ2-4|.|TRBV3-1
TGTGCCAGCAGCCACTCGATAGGGAACATTCAGTACTTC
CASSHSIGNIQYF
>.|14|TRBJ2-2|few|TRBV7-9
TGTGCCAGCAGCTTCAGCGCGAACACCGGGGAGCTGTTTTTT
CASSFSANTGELFF
>TRBD2|15|TRBJ2-1|few|TRBV5-1
TGCGCCAGCAGCTTGTATAGCGGGATGTACAATGAGCAGTTCTTC
CASSLYSGMYNEQFF
>.|16|TRBJ2-1|few|TRBV20-1
TGCAGTGCAATGGGGACTCTCGGGACGATTCGCAATGAGCAGTTCTTC
CSAMGTLGTIRNEQFF
>TRBD2|19|TRBJ2-3|many|TRBV20-1
TGCAGTGCTAGAGCCAGGACTAGCGGGGGGCCGCTTAGCACAGATACGCAGTATTTT
CSARARTSGGPLSTDTQYF
>TRBD2|16|TRBJ2-2|many|TRBV6-1
TGTGCCAGCAGTGCCCGGACTAGCGGGGGGGCCGGGGAGCTGTTTTTT
CASSARTSGGAGELFF
>TRBD1|15|TRBJ1-1|many|TRBV28
TGTGCCAGCAGTGGACAGGGGTTTCAGGACACTGAAGCTTTCTTT
CASSGQGFQDTEAFF
>TRBD1|15|TRBJ2-7|many|TRBV2
TGTGCCAGCAGCCGGGAGGGACAGGGGCCCTACGAGCAGTACTTC
CASSREGQGPYEQYF
>.|15|TRBJ2-7|few|TRBV27
TGTGCCAGCAGTTTACAGGGAATTAAGGGCTACGAGCAGTACTTC
CASSLQGIKGYEQYF
>.|15|TRBJ1-3|many|TRBV7-6
TGTGCCAGCAGCTTAGTAGCGGGCTCTGGAAACACCATATATTTT
CASSLVAGSGNTIYF
>.|13|TRBJ1-2|few|TRBV5-1
TGCGCCAGCAGTACTGAAGGGACATTCGGCTACACCTTC
CASSTEGTFGYTF
>.|14|TRBJ2-1|few|TRBV7-2
TGTGCCAGCAGCTTAGTAGGAGGGGGCAACGAGCAGTTCTTC
CASSLVGGGNEQFF
>.|14|TRBJ2-1|medium-sized|TRBV11-2
TGTGCCAGCAGCTTAGGAGGCTCCTACAATGAGCAGTTCTTC
CASSLGGSYNEQFF
>TRBD1|15|TRBJ1-1|.|TRBV19
TGTGCCAGTAGTATAGGGACAGGGAGTGTAACTGAAGCTTTCTTT
CASSIGTGSVTEAFF
>TRBD1|16|TRBJ2-1|few|TRBV6-1
TGTGCCAGCAGTGAGGTGGGGACAGGTACCTACAATGAGCAGTTCTTC
CASSEVGTGTYNEQFF
>.|14|TRBJ2-5|few|TRBV9
TGTGCCAGCAGCGAGAGGGGGTGGGGAGAGACCCAGTACTTC
CASSERGWGETQYF
>TRBD2|14|TRBJ2-5|many|TRBV20-1
TGCAGTGCTAGAGATAGCGGGGGCTTGGAGACCCAGTACTTC
CSARDSGGLETQYF
>.|17|TRBJ1-6|many|TRBV7-2
TGTGCCAGCAGCTTAGCCCGACAGGTGATAGGTATTTCACCCCTCCACTTT
CASSLARQVIGISPLHF
>.|14|TRBJ1-5|many|TRBV20-1
TGCAGTGCTAGACTTTCAGGGAAAAATCAGCCCCAGCATTTT
CSARLSGKNQPQHF
>.|13|TRBJ2-3|many|TRBV10-2
TGCGCCAGCAGTGGGGACCCCAGGGATACGCAGTATTTT
CASSGDPRDTQYF
>.|15|TRBJ2-1|many|TRBV20-1
TGCAGTGCAAAAGTAGGTGTAGGCTCCTACAATGAGCAGTTCTTC
CSAKVGVGSYNEQFF
>.|15|TRBJ2-1|few|TRBV12-3/TRBV12-4
TGTGCCAGCAGTTTAGGGCAGGGGCAACTCAATGAGCAGTTCTTC
CASSLGQGQLNEQFF
>TRBD2|15|TRBJ2-7|many|TRBV5-6
TGTGCCAGCAGCCAAAAACCGGGAGGACCCTACGAGCAGTACTTC
CASSQKPGGPYEQYF
>.|15|TRBJ2-3|.|TRBV12-3/TRBV12-4
TGTGCCAGCAGGCACTTCCCGGACAACACAGATACGCAGTATTTT
CASRHFPDNTDTQYF
>.|13|TRBJ1-2|.|TRBV7-2
TGTGCCAGCAGCGGGAGACAGAACTATGGCTACACCTTC
CASSGRQNYGYTF
>TRBD1|16|TRBJ1-1|many|TRBV5-1
TGCGCCAGCAGCTTTTACTCGGGACAGAAAAACACTGAAGCTTTCTTT
CASSFYSGQKNTEAFF
>.|10|TRBJ2-1|many|TRBV29-1
TGCAGCGTGATCCGGGATAAGCAGTTCTTC
CSVIRDKQFF
>.|16|TRBJ1-2|.|TRBV14
TGTGCCACCCGAGGGTCCTGGGACACCGATTCCTATGGCTACACCTTC
CATRGSWDTDSYGYTF
>.|16|TRBJ2-1|many|TRBV3-1
TGTGCCAGCAGCCAGTCGTGGGTGGGGGACTACAATGAGCAGTTCTTC
CASSQSWVGDYNEQFF
>TRBD2|14|TRBJ2-1|many|TRBV11-3
TGTGCCAGCAGCACTAGCGGGATCTACAATGAGCAGTTCTTC
CASSTSGIYNEQFF
>.|17|TRBJ2-3|.|TRBV3-1
TGTGCCAGCAGCCAGCCGACCGAGACGGTTAGCACAGATACGCAGTATTTT
CASSQPTETVSTDTQYF
>.|15|TRBJ2-2|.|TRBV5-5
TGTGCCAGCAGCTTTGGTGGGATGGGCACCGGGGAGCTGTTTTTT
CASSFGGMGTGELFF
>TRBD2|19|TRBJ2-2|.|TRBV5-1
TGCGCCAGCAGCTTAGTGGGGACTAGCGGGGGCTCGAACACCGGGGAGCTGTTTTTT
CASSLVGTSGGSNTGELFF
>.|16|TRBJ2-4|many|TRBV3-1
TGTGCCAGCAGCCAAGGGGGGCGGGGGAGGGAAAACATTCAGTACTTC
CASSQGGRGRENIQYF
>TRBD2|16|TRBJ2-7|many|TRBV5-1
TGCGCCAGCAGCTTGCGGACTAGCGGGGCAACCTACGAGCAGTACTTC
CASSLRTSGATYEQYF
>.|13|TRBJ2-3|many|TRBV27
TGTGCCAGCAGAAACCGGGACACAGATACGCAGTATTTT
CASRNRDTDTQYF
>TRBD1|16|TRBJ2-5|few|TRBV4-2
TGTGCCAGCAGCCAAGATCCGGGACAGGGGTTGAAGACCCAGTACTTC
CASSQDPGQGLKTQYF
>TRBD1|14|TRBJ2-7|many|TRBV5-1
TGCGCCAGCAGTCCTCAGGGGGACCACTACGAGCAGTACTTC
CASSPQGDHYEQYF
>TRBD1|14|TRBJ2-1|.|TRBV27
TGTGCCAGCAGTTTATTATGGGACAGCAATGAGCAGTTCTTC
CASSLLWDSNEQFF
>.|15|TRBJ2-5|many|TRBV12-3/TRBV12-4
TGTGCCAGCAGTAACCTCGGTTGGGGGGAGGAGACCCAGTACTTC
CASSNLGWGEETQYF
>.|16|TRBJ1-1|many|TRBV7-9
TGTGCCAGCAGCCCCCGAGATGTTAGAGGTGGGACTGAAGCTTTCTTT
CASSPRDVRGGTEAFF
>.|14|TRBJ1-5|few|TRBV5-6
TGTGCCAGCAGCTTGTGGCCGGAAGATCAGCCCCAGCATTTT
CASSLWPEDQPQHF
>TRBD2|18|TRBJ2-2|few|TRBV20-1
TGCAGTGCTAAAAAAGCTGGTAGCGGGAGAAGAATCACCGGGGAGCTGTTTTTT
CSAKKAGSGRRITGELFF
>.|18|TRBJ2-3|many|TRBV28
TGTGCCAGCAGTTTATATAAGCAATGGGGAAAAGCAGAAGATACGCAGTATTTT
CASSLYKQWGKAEDTQYF
>TRBD2|16|TRBJ2-1|many|TRBV6-5
TGTGCCAGCAGTTATTTTGCGGGAGGCTCCCGCAATGAGCAGTTCTTC
CASSYFAGGSRNEQFF
>TRBD2|17|TRBJ2-1|.|TRBV2
TGTGCCAGCAGACACGGGGGGTCGACACGGTTTGGTGGTGAGCAGTTCTTC
CASRHGGSTRFGGEQFF
>.|15|TRBJ2-3|few|TRBV2
TGTGCCAGCAGGGAGGGCAGGACTAGCACAGATACGCAGTATTTT
CASREGRTSTDTQYF
>TRBD2|15|TRBJ2-5|few|TRBV7-2
TGTGCCAGCAGCTTAGCGAGGACTAGCAGAGAGACCCAGTACTTC
CASSLARTSRETQYF
>.|16|TRBJ2-2|many|TRBV28
TGCGCCAGCAGCTTGTTGGGACGGACGAACACCGGGGAGCTGTTTTTT
CASSLLGRTNTGELFF
>.|12|TRBJ1-6|.|TRBV2
TGTGCCAGCAGTGTTGTATGGGCGAATCTCCACTTT
CASSVVWANLHF
>.|13|TRBJ2-7|many|TRBV15
TGTGCCACCAGCGGGACGGCGTTGTCCGAGCAGTACTTC
CATSGTALSEQYF
>.|13|TRBJ1-3|.|TRBV5-5
TGTGCCATGAGCCAAATTCAAGGAAACACCATATATTTT
CAMSQIQGNTIYF
>.|16|TRBJ2-1|few|TRBV24-1
TGTGCCACCAGTGATTTGGTGACTAGGGATTACAATGAGCAGTTCTTC
CATSDLVTRDYNEQFF
>.|14|TRBJ2-2|.|TRBV12-3/TRBV12-4
TGTGCCAGCAGTTTAGACTCAATCACCGGGGAGCTGTTTTTT
CASSLDSITGELFF
>TRBD2|15|TRBJ2-3|many|TRBV4-1
TGCGCCAGCAGCCACGGACTAGCGGGCGCAGATACGCAGTATTTT
CASSHGLAGADTQYF
>TRBD2|13|TRBJ2-3|many|TRBV12-3/TRBV12-4
TGTGCCAGCAGCACCGGGACTAGTAACACGCAGTATTTT
CASSTGTSNTQYF
>.|13|TRBJ2-7|.|TRBV5-6
TGTGCCAGCAGCTTGAGGCATCTCTACGAGCAGTACTTC
CASSLRHLYEQYF
>TRBD2|15|TRBJ2-1|.|TRBV6-1
TGTGCCAGCAGCCAAGCGGGAGAACCCTACAATGAGCAGTTCTTC
CASSQAGEPYNEQFF
>TRBD1|20|TRBJ1-5|few|TRBV11-1
TGTGCCAGCAGCTCCTCTAATGCGACAGGGGGCAAGGGTAGCAATCAGCCCCAGCATTTT
CASSSSNATGGKGSNQPQHF
>TRBD1|17|TRBJ2-7|few|TRBV14
TGTGCCAGCAGCCAGGACCCCGGGACAGGGGGATCCTACGAGCAGTACTTC
CASSQDPGTGGSYEQYF